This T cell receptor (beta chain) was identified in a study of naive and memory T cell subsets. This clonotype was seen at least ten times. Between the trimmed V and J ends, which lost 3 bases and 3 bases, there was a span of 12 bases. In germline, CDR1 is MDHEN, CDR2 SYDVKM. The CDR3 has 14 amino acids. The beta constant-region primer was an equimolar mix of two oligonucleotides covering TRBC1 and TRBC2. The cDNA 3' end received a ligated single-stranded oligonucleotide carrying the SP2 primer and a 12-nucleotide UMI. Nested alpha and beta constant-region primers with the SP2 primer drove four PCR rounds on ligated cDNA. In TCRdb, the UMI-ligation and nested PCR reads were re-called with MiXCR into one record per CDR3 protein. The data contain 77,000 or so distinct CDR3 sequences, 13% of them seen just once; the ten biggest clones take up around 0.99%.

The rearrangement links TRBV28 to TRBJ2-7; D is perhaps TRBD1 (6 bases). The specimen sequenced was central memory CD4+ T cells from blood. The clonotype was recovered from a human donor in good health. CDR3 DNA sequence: TGTGCCAGCAGTTTGCCAGGGGCCCTCTACGAGCAGTACTTC. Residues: CASSLPGALYEQYF. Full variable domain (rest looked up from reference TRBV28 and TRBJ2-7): DVKVTQSSRYLVKRTGEKVFLECVQDMDHENMFWYRQDPGLGLRLIYFSYDVKMKEKGDIPEGYSVSREKKERFSLILESASTNQTSMYLCASSLPGALYEQYFGPGTRLTVT.